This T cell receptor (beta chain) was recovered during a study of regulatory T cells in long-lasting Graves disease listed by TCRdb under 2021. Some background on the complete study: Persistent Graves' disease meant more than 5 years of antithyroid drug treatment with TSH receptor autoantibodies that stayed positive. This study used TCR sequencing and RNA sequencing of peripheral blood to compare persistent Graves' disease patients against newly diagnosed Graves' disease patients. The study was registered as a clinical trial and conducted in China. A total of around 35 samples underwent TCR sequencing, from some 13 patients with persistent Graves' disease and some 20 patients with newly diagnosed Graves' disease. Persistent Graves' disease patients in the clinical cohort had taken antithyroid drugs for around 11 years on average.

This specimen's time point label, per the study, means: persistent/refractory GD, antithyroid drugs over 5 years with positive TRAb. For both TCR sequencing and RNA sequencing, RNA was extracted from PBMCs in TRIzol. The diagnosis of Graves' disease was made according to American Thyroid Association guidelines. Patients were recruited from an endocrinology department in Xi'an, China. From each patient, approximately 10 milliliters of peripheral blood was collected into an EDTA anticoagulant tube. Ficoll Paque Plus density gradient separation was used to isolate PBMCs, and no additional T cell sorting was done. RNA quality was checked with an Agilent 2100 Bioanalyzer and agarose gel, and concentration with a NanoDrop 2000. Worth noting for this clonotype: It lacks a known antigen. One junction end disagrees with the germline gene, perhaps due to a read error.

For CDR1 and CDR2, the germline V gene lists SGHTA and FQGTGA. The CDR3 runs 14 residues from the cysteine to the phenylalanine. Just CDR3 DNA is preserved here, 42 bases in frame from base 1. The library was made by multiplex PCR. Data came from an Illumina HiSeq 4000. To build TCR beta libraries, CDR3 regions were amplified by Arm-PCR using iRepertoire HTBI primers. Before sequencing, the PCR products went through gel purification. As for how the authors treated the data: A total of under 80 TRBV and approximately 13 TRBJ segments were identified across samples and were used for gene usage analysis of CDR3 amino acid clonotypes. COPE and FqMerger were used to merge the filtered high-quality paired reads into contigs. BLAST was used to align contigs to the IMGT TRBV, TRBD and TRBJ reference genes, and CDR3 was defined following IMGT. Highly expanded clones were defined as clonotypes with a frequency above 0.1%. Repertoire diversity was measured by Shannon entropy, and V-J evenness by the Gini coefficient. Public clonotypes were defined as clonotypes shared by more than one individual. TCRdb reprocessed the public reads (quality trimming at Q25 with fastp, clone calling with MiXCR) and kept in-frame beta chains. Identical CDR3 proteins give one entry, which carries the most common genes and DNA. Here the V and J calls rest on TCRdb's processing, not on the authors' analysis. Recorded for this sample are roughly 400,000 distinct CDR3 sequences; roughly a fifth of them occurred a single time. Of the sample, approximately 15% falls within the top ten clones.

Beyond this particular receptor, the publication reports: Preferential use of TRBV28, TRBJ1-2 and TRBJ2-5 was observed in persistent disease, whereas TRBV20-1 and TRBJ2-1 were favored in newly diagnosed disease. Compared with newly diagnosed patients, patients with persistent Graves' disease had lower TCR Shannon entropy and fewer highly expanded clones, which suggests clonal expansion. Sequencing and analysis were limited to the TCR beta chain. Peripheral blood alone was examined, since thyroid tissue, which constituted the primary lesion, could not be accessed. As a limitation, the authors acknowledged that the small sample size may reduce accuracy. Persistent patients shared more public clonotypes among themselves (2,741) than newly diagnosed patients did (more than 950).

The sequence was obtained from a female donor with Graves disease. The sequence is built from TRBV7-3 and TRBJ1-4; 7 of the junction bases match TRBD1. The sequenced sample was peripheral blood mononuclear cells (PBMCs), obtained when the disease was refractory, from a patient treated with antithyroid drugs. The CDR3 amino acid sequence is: CVSSPGQINEKLFF. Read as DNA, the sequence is TGTGTCAGCAGCCCGGGACAGATTAATGAAAAACTGTTTTTT.